This passage covers 13 T cell receptor beta chains from one sample sequenced in a study of radiotherapy plus CTLA-4 blockade in lung cancer. The assay was immunoSEQ multiplex PCR, and TCRdb's table has in-frame clones only and misses some. The sample contains about 32,000 clones, 85% to 90% of which appear only once. The starting material was peripheral blood, obtained from a patient treated with radiotherapy plus ipilimumab. These receptors originate from a human donor with non-small cell lung cancer who had stable disease on radiotherapy plus ipilimumab.

The chain couples TRBV7-8 to TRBJ2-2; D is possibly TRBD2 (5 bases). The CDR3 spans 13 residues. Germline CDR1 is SGHVS and CDR2 is FQNEAQ. Trimming cost V 8 bases and J 1 base, with 8 bases left between them. Here the CDR3 DNA reads TGTGCCAGCTACGGGGAGAACACCGGGGAGCTGTTTTTT. It yields the protein CASYGENTGELFF.

The chain couples TRBV7-2 to TRBJ2-7; D gene unclear. Germline CDR1 is SGHTA and CDR2 is FQGNSA. V was shortened by 5 bases and J by 5 bases, with 16 bases between the two germline ends. This CDR3 is built from 14 residues. The CDR3 sequence: CASSPTPGYDEQYF. DNA of the CDR3: TGTGCCAGCAGCCCCACCCCCGGGTACGACGAGCAGTACTTC.

This clone was found a few times. The chain uses TRBV5-1 and TRBJ1-1, with TRBD1 identical over 7 bases. Germline loops: CDR1 SGHRS, CDR2 YFSETQ. The junction had 2 bases not matched to a gene; V was cut back by 2 bases and J by 1 base. CDR3 length: 14 amino acids. The CDR3 DNA is TGCGCCAGCAGCTTCACAGGGGCGAACACTGAAGCTTTCTTT. Protein product: CASSFTGANTEAFF.

This rearrangement joins TRBV27 to TRBJ2-5, with D perhaps TRBD2 (5 bases). V was trimmed by 8 bases and J by 4 bases, leaving 20 bases between them. Germline V lookup: CDR1 MNHEY, CDR2 SMNVEV (reference sequence). The CDR3 loop spans 15 amino acids. In DNA, the CDR3 is TGTGCCAGCTCAGACACCTCCGGTGGGAGAGAGACCCAGTACTTC. Translation gives CASSDTSGGRETQYF.

Comments on this clone: It is likely a read error, because the conserved phenylalanine at the end of the CDR3 is missing. The rearrangement links TRBV7-9 to TRBJ2-2; 9 bases map to TRBD1. J was trimmed by 3 bases and V by 5 bases; bases with no gene match: 4. Germline V CDR1 and CDR2: SEHNR, FQNEAQ (reference sequence). CDR3 length: 15 residues. The CDR3 loop reads CASSMGQGDTGELFS. CDR3 sequence (DNA): TGTGCCAGCAGCATGGGACAGGGTGACACCGGGGAGCTGTTTTCT.

The V gene is TRBV6-5, the J gene TRBJ1-3; tentatively, D is TRBD1 (5 bases). The ends were cut back, 2 bases at V and 4 bases at J, with 12 bases in the middle. The germline CDR1 and CDR2 sequences are MNHEY and SVGAGI. The CDR3 loop spans 15 amino acids. CDR3 region: CASSYRRTSGNTIYF. CDR3 DNA sequence: TGTGCCAGCAGTTACCGAAGGACAAGCGGAAACACCATATATTTT.

This sequence joins TRBV9 and TRBJ2-7; 8 bases are a match to TRBD2. The CDR3 has 16 amino acids. Germline V CDR1 and CDR2: SGDLS, YYNGEE. V shed 3 bases, J shed 3 bases, and the junction held 11 bases outside the gene matches. In DNA, the CDR3 is TGTGCCAGCAGCGGGCCCAGCGGGAGTATTCTCTACGAGCAGTACTTC. Translation: CASSGPSGSILYEQYF.

This clone was found a few times. The chain joins TRBV5-4 to TRBJ2-7; TRBD2 matches at 8 bases. Per germline, CDR1 SGHNT and CDR2 YYREEE (reference sequence). The CDR3 totals 14 residues. The ends lost 5 bases at V and 4 bases at J; junction bases unmatched: 8. The CDR3 sequence is CASSHGGDRYEQYF. The CDR3 nucleotides are TGTGCCAGCAGTCACGGGGGGGACCGTTACGAGCAGTACTTC.

This chain links TRBV11-3 with TRBJ2-2; D unclear. The CDR3 loop spans 15 amino acids. V was shortened by 7 bases and J by 3 bases, with 15 bases between the two germline ends. CDR1 and CDR2 from the germline V gene are SGHNT and YENEEA. CDR3 sequence: CASTPGGLHTGELFF. The CDR3 coding sequence is TGTGCCAGCACGCCCGGTGGGCTGCACACCGGGGAGCTGTTTTTT.

This chain connects TRBV2 to TRBJ1-4, with 10 bases matching TRBD1. The junction had 7 bases not matched to a gene; V was cut back by 6 bases and J by 9 bases. CDR3 length: 14 amino acids. The germline V gene has CDR1 SNHLY and CDR2 FYNNEI. The CDR3 DNA sequence: TGTGCCAGCAGCCCCGGGACAGGGGAGAAAAAACTGTTTTTT. This translates into CASSPGTGEKKLFF.

V and J are TRBV6-5 and TRBJ2-5; 7 bases are shared with TRBD1. The better agreement between TRBJ2-7 and the DNA end casts doubt on the J call. Looked up from germline, CDR1 is MNHEY and CDR2 is SVGAGI. The CDR3 consists of 14 residues. The DNA of the CDR3 is TGTGCCAGCAGTCAGAGACAGGGTCCCTACGAGCAGTACTTC. This encodes CASSQRQGPYEQYF.

The rearrangement links TRBV7-2 to TRBJ2-2, with TRBD2 matching 13 bases. Germline CDR1 SGHTA, CDR2 FQGNSA. The CDR3 contains 18 residues. Trimming at V came to 5 bases and at J to 0 bases, leaving 6 bases not matched to a gene. Written as DNA, the CDR3 is TGTGCCAGCAGCCGACCACTAGCGGGAGGGCCGAACACCGGGGAGCTGTTTTTT. It specifies CASSRPLAGGPNTGELFF.

The rearrangement joins TRBV27 to TRBJ2-7; no clear D gene. The ends were cut back, 4 bases at V and 3 bases at J, with 16 bases in the middle. CDR3 size: 15 residues. CDR1 is MNHEY, CDR2 SMNVEV, per germline (reference sequence). In nucleotides, the CDR3 is TGTGCCAGCAGTTCCTCTTCTTTGTCACTCTACGAGCAGTACTTC. Protein sequence: CASSSSSLSLYEQYF.